One and the same sample provided the 11 T cell receptor beta chains below, sequenced in a study of regulatory T cells in long-lasting Graves disease. Time point indicated: persistent/refractory GD, antithyroid drugs over 5 years with positive TRAb. The TCR library was made from RNA that had been extracted from PBMCs in TRIzol. Researchers made TCR beta libraries by using iRepertoire HTBI primers and running Arm-PCR on CDR3 regions. MiXCR, applied by TCRdb to the multiplex PCR reads, yields one record per CDR3 protein. The sample contains about 470,000 distinct CDR3 sequences, roughly 20% of which appear only once. Material: peripheral blood mononuclear cells (PBMCs), obtained when the disease was refractory, from a patient treated with antithyroid drugs. These receptors were obtained from a female donor with Graves disease.

Ten or more counts support this clonotype. The V and J genes are TRBV14 and TRBJ2-7; D ambiguous. CDR1 is SGHDN and CDR2 is FVKESK in the germline V gene. The ends were cut back, 3 bases at V and 0 bases at J, with 0 bases in the middle. The CDR3 sequence is 11 residues long. CDR3 loop: CASSHSYEQYF. As DNA, the CDR3 is TGTGCCAGCAGCCACTCCTACGAGCAGTACTTC.

Remarks on this clonotype: This may come from a read error, since a much larger clone is one base off. The J gene is TRBJ2-5, the V gene TRBV20-1; possible D gene TRBD2, 5 bases. V was cut by 3 bases and J by 5 bases, with 19 bases left in between. This CDR3 has 15 residues. Germline loops: CDR1 DFQATT, CDR2 SNEGSKA (reference sequence). DNA of the CDR3: TGCAGTGCTAGTTCGGGATACGTCCGTGGTGAGACCCAGTACTTC. Protein sequence: CSASSGYVRGETQYF.

V gene TRBV7-9 combines with J gene TRBJ1-4; D is ambiguous. The CDR3 is 14 residues long. CDR1 is SEHNR and CDR2 is FQNEAQ in the germline V gene (reference sequence). V lost 4 bases, J lost 7 bases, and 13 bases lay in between. The CDR3 spells CASSSLDGAEKLFF. The CDR3 DNA reads as TGTGCCAGCAGCTCCCTGGACGGTGCTGAAAAACTGTTTTTT.

This chain joins TRBV30 and TRBJ2-2, with D possibly matching TRBD1 (6 bases). There are 15 residues in the CDR3. Germline assignment: CDR1 GTSNPN and CDR2 SVGIG (reference sequence). V lost 0 bases and J lost 3, with 11 bases in between. CDR3 sequence: CAWSVDRIDTGELFF. The CDR3 DNA sequence: TGTGCCTGGAGTGTAGACAGGATCGACACCGGGGAGCTGTTTTTT.

This clonotype came up many times. The chain combines TRBV6-5 with TRBJ2-5; D could derive from TRBD1 or TRBD2 (5 bases each). This CDR3 spans 14 amino acids. Germline V lookup: CDR1 MNHEY, CDR2 SVGAGI. With 2 bases removed from V and 4 bases from J, the gap between germline ends came to 11 bases. The CDR3 loop is CASSYGTEGETQYF. CDR3 bases: TGTGCCAGCAGTTACGGGACCGAAGGAGAGACCCAGTACTTC.

The chain couples TRBV13 to TRBJ2-7; D gene unclear. Per the germline V gene, CDR1 is PRHDT and CDR2 is FYEKMQ (reference sequence). V was trimmed by 5 bases and J by 6 bases, leaving 14 bases between them. The CDR3 length is 13 residues. As DNA, the CDR3 is TGTGCCAGCAGCCGGCGTAGCTTAAGCGAGCAGTACTTC. It encodes CASSRRSLSEQYF.

Points on this clonotype: At one end the junction does not follow the germline gene, possibly because of a read error. V and J are TRBV2 and TRBJ2-3; possibly TRBD1 or TRBD2 for D (7 bases each). Germline V gene lookup returns CDR1 SNHLY and CDR2 FYNNEI. This CDR3 is 13 amino acids long. The CDR3 sequence: CASRGGGLTEALF. Written as DNA, the CDR3 is TGTGCCAGCCGGGGAGGGGGCCTGACTGAAGCTCTCTTT. Combining the CDR3 with reference TRBV2 and TRBJ2-3 gives the whole variable domain EPEVTQTPSHQVTQMGQEVILRCVPISNHLYFYWYRQILGQKVEFLVSFYNNEISEKSEIFDDQFSVERPDGSNFTLKIRSTKLEDSAMYFCASRGGGLTEALFGPGTRLTVL.

This clonotype appeared a few times. The rearrangement uses TRBV20-1 and TRBJ1-2; D might be TRBD1 (5 bases). The V gene lost 4 bases and the J gene lost 3 bases, with 6 bases spanning the gap. The CDR3 runs 11 residues. Germline V lookup: CDR1 DFQATT, CDR2 SNEGSKA (reference sequence). The CDR3 coding sequence is TGCAGTGCTAAGACAGACTATGGCTACACCTTC. Protein product: CSAKTDYGYTF.

As to this clonotype: This may stem from a read error, because a much larger clone lies one nucleotide away. The chain couples TRBV11-2 to TRBJ2-5, with D unclear. Germline V lookup: CDR1 SGHAT, CDR2 FQNNGV. The CDR3 spans 14 residues. CDR3: CAGSLVQTQETQYF. As DNA, the CDR3 is TGTGCCGGCAGCTTAGTACAAACCCAAGAGACCCAGTACTTC.

V gene TRBV29-1 combines with J gene TRBJ2-2; 11 bases align to TRBD2. The length of the CDR3 is 13 residues. The ends lost 6 bases at V and 5 bases at J; junction bases unmatched: 2. Germline CDR1 reads SQVTM; CDR2 reads ANQGSEA. The CDR3, as DNA: TGCAGCGTAGCTAGCGGGGGGACCGGGGAGCTGTTTTTT. This gives the protein CSVASGGTGELFF.

With respect to this clonotype: In this CDR3 the conserved last residue, phenylalanine or tryptophan, is missing, so a read error is likely. The V and J genes are TRBV28 and TRBJ2-7; weak D call: TRBD2 (6 bases). Germline V gene lookup returns CDR1 MDHEN and CDR2 SYDVKM. Trimming pared 2 bases from V and 3 bases from J, leaving 17 bases between. This CDR3 is built from 16 residues. Written as DNA, the CDR3 is TGTGCCAGCAGTTTAAAAGCAAATCGGAGGGGCTACGAGCAGTACCTC. It is translated as CASSLKANRRGYEQYL.